These 7 T cell receptor beta chains came from one sample sequenced in a study of shared clonotypes between healthy human individuals. Sequencing used immunoSEQ multiplex PCR; TCRdb keeps in-frame clones, though not all of them. The top ten hold under 2% of the sample, which has around 1.9 million clones, about 93% seen once. Cells designated naive CD8 were CD45RO-negative and were positively selected for CCR7, with terminally differentiated effector memory CD45RA+ cells excluded. The sample comprised naive CD8+ T cells from PBMCs. These receptors originate from a man aged 18 to 30 in good health. Some clones in this sample may be carry-over from other donors' samples.

The rearrangement joins TRBV7-9 to TRBJ2-1; D not resolved. This CDR3 spans 11 amino acids. The germline V and J ends were trimmed by 6 bases and 7 bases, with 7 bases remaining between them. CDR1 and CDR2 (germline): SEHNR, FQNEAQ (reference sequence). The CDR3 bases are TGTGCCAGCAGAACAGTGAATGAGCAGTTCTTC. Its protein product is CASRTVNEQFF. The variable domain in full, completed from reference TRBV7-9 and TRBJ2-1, reads DTGVSQNPRHKITKRGQNVTFRCDPISEHNRLYWYRQTLGQGPEFLTYFQNEAQLEKSRLLSDRFSAERPKGSFSTLEIQRTEQGDSAMYLCASRTVNEQFFGPGTRLTVL.

The chain has TRBV10-3 and TRBJ2-7, with a weak D call TRBD1 (7 bases). Germline V gene sequence: CDR1 ENHRY, CDR2 SYGVKD. V was shortened by 3 bases and J by 4 bases, with 22 bases between the two germline ends. CDR3 size: 17 residues. The CDR3 DNA reads TGTGCCATCAGTGAAGCCCCTTTGGGCAGGGGGAGGTACGAGCAGTACTTC. It translates to CAISEAPLGRGRYEQYF.

J is TRBJ1-3 and V is TRBV4-2, with a weak D call TRBD1 (6 bases). The CDR3 loop spans 15 amino acids. Trimming removed 3 bases at V and 0 bases at J, with 9 bases between. Germline-derived CDR1 and CDR2 are LGHNA and YNFKEQ. The CDR3 spells CASSHPDSSGNTIYF. CDR3 bases: TGTGCCAGCAGCCACCCGGACAGCTCTGGAAACACCATATATTTT.

A single count supports this clone. The chain employs TRBV5-8 and TRBJ2-2; maybe TRBD1 (6 bases). The germline CDR1 and CDR2 sequences are SGHTS and YDEGEE. This CDR3 has 14 amino acids. Trimming shortened V by 6 bases and J by 1 base, and 10 bases separated the two germline ends. CDR3 nucleotides: TGTGCCAGCACGGAGACAGGGAACACCGGGGAGCTGTTTTTT. It codes for CASTETGNTGELFF.

The rearrangement uses TRBV4-1 and TRBJ2-7; TRBD2 is a possible D gene (5 bases). CDR1 and CDR2 from the germline V gene are MGHRA and YSYEKL. The CDR3 is 14 residues long. V lost 5 bases, J lost 6 bases, and 17 bases lay in between. The CDR3: CASSLDGNNFEQYF. The CDR3 nucleotides are TGCGCCAGCAGCTTGGACGGGAATAATTTCGAGCAGTACTTC.

This clone was observed a single time. The genes are TRBV6-5 and TRBJ1-2; D is uncertain. The CDR3 is 15 residues long. V shed 2 bases and J shed 0 bases, with 10 bases lying between them. Germline CDR1 MNHEY, CDR2 SVGAGI. For the CDR3, the DNA is TGTGCCAGCAGTTACGAAGAGAACTCTAACTATGGCTACACCTTC. It encodes CASSYEENSNYGYTF.

This chain links TRBV2 with TRBJ2-1, with a weak D call TRBD1 (5 bases). CDR1 is SNHLY and CDR2 is FYNNEI in the germline V gene. This CDR3 has 16 residues. V was trimmed by 7 bases and J by 0 bases, leaving 16 bases between them. The CDR3 coding sequence is TGTGCCAGCAAGGGGAAGGCTCCACTCTCCTACAATGAGCAGTTCTTC. It is translated as CASKGKAPLSYNEQFF.